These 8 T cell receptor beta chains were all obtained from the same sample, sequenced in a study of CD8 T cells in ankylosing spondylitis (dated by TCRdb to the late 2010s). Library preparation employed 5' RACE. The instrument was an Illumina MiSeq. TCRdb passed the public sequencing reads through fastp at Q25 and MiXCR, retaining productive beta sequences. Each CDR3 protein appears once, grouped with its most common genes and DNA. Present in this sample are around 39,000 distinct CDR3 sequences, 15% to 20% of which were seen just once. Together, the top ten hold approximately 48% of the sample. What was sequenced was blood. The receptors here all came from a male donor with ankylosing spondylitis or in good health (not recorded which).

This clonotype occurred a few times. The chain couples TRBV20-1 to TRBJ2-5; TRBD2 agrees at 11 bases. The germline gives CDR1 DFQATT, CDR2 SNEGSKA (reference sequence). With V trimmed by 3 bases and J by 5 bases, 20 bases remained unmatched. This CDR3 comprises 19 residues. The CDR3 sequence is CSASMYLGLAEKVRETQYF. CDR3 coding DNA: TGCAGTGCTAGTATGTACTTGGGACTAGCGGAAAAGGTTAGGGAGACCCAGTACTTC.

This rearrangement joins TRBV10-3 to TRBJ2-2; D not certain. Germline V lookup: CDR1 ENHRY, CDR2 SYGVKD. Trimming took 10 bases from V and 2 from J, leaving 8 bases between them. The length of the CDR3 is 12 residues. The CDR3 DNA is TGTGCCACCGGAGTCAACACCGGGGAGCTGTTTTTT. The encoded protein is CATGVNTGELFF.

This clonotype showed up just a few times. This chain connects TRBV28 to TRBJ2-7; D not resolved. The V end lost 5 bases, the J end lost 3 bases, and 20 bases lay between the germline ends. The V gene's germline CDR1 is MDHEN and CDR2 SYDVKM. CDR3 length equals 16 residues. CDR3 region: CASSPASGNWDYEQYF. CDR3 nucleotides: TGTGCCAGCAGTCCGGCTTCGGGTAACTGGGACTACGAGCAGTACTTC.

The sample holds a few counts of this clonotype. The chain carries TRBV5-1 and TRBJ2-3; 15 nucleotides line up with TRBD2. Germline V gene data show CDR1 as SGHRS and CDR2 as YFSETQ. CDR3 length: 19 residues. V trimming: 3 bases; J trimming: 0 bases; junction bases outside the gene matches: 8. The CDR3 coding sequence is TGCGCCAGCAGCTCGGGACTAGCGGGAGGTCGCGCAAGCACAGATACGCAGTATTTT. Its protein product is CASSSGLAGGRASTDTQYF.

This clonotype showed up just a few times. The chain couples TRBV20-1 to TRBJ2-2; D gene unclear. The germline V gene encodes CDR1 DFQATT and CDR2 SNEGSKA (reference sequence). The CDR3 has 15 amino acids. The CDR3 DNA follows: TGCAGAAATGCACCTCCTGAAGGATGCACCGGGGAGCTGTTTTTT. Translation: CRNAPPEGCTGELFF.

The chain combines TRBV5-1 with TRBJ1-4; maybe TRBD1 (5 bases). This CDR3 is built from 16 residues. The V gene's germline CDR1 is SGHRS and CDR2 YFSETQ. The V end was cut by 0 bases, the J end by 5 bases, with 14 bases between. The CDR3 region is CASSLGAGTRNEKLFF. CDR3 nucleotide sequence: TGCGCCAGCAGCTTGGGGGCCGGGACGCGAAATGAAAAACTGTTTTTT.

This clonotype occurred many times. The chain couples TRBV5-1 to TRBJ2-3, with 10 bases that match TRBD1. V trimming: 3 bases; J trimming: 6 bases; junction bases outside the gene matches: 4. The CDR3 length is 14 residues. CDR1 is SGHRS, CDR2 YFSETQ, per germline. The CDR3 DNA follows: TGCGCCAGCAGCTCGACAGGGGGCATGGATACGCAGTATTTT. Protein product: CASSSTGGMDTQYF.

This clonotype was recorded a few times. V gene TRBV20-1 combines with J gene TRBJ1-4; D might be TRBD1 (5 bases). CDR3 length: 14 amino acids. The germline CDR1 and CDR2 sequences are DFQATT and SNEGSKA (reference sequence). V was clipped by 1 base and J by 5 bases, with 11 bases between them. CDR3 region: CSARAGGGNEKLFF. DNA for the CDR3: TGCAGTGCTAGAGCTGGCGGGGGGAATGAAAAACTGTTTTTT.